This TCR beta chain was profiled in a study of CD8+ T cells in alopecia areata. Turning to this clone: Its antigen is not known.

Regarding the study as a whole: Scalp samples also yield sequences of resident alphabeta T cells from normal skin.

In each case, RNA was isolated and then reverse transcribed into cDNA as the sequencing template. The data were produced by immunoSEQ multiplex PCR, yet TCRdb's version contains in-frame clones alone and is incomplete. Of over 150,000 clones listed, roughly 50% are singletons. Germline CDR1 reads SGDLS; CDR2 reads YYNGEE. The CDR3 sequence is 12 residues long. Trimming removed 3 bases at V and 5 bases at J, with 6 bases between. This TCR came from a human donor in good health. The source material was CD8+ T cells sorted from blood. The V gene is TRBV9, the J gene TRBJ2-1; D gene unclear. The CDR3 nucleotides are TGTGCCAGCAGCGATCGGGACAATGAGCAGTTCTTC. Translated: CASSDRDNEQFF. Drawing the rest from reference TRBV9 and TRBJ2-1, the complete variable domain is DSGVTQTPKHLITATGQRVTLRCSPRSGDLSVYWYQQSLDQGLQFLIQYYNGEERAKGNILERFSAQQFPDLHSELNLSSLELGDSALYFCASSDRDNEQFFGPGTRLTVL.